This entry lists 13 T cell receptor beta chains sequenced from one sample in a study of T cells in Graves' hyperthyroidism and ophthalmopathy. Amplified regions were TCR beta CDR3 sequences from RNA transcripts. HTBI primers were employed in a first-round RT-PCR of the TCR CDR3. TCRdb ran MiXCR on the multiplex PCR reads and lists one entry per CDR3 protein. The sample consists of hundreds of thousands of distinct CDR3 sequences, roughly a sixth of them appearing once. Sequencing was done on a sample of blood. The receptor set was obtained from a woman between 18 and 30 years old with Graves' ophthalmopathy.

In this sample, this clonotype turned up once. This chain uses TRBV7-2 with TRBJ1-6; possible D gene TRBD1, 6 bases. There are 15 residues in the CDR3. Per germline, CDR1 SGHTA and CDR2 FQGNSA. Trimming stripped 2 bases from V and 6 bases from J, with 11 bases between. The CDR3 DNA follows: TGTGCCAGCAGCTTAACCCGGGACACTAATTCACCCCTCCACTTT. Translation: CASSLTRDTNSPLHF.

About this clonotype: A much larger clone differs from this one at a single base, so this may be a read error. The chain is built from TRBV12-3 or TRBV12-4 and TRBJ1-4; D ambiguous. The CDR3 consists of 14 residues. The V and J ends lost 4 bases and 8 bases respectively, with 14 bases between them. CDR3 DNA: TGTGCCAGCAGTTCCCGGGAAGGGAACGAAAAACTGTTTTTT. Protein sequence: CASSSREGNEKLFF.

The V and J genes are TRBV7-2 and TRBJ1-2, with a possible D match to TRBD1 (6 bases). Germline CDR1 is SGHTA and CDR2 is FQGNSA. The germline V and J ends were trimmed by 5 bases and 4 bases, with 11 bases remaining between them. The CDR3 has 13 residues. The CDR3: CASSQRDTYGYTF. The CDR3, as DNA: TGTGCCAGCAGCCAGCGGGACACCTATGGCTACACCTTC.

This clonotype was observed many times. V gene TRBV20-1 combines with J gene TRBJ2-5; 8 positions match TRBD2. The V and J ends lost 5 bases and 5 bases, in that order; junction bases with no gene match: 13. Looked up from germline, CDR1 is DFQATT and CDR2 is SNEGSKA (reference sequence). The CDR3 is 15 amino acids. The CDR3: CSARAGGGTGETQYF. CDR3 nucleotide sequence: TGCAGTGCTCGGGCGGGCGGGGGGACGGGGGAGACCCAGTACTTC.

The rearrangement uses TRBV5-1 and TRBJ1-6; 8 bases agree with TRBD1. Trimming at V came to 1 base and at J to 2 bases, leaving 8 bases not matched to a gene. Germline assignment: CDR1 SGHRS and CDR2 YFSETQ. CDR3 length: 18 residues. The CDR3 sequence: CASSLRFPGGTYNSPLHF. CDR3 coding DNA: TGCGCCAGCAGCTTGAGATTTCCAGGGGGCACCTATAATTCACCCCTCCACTTT.

The rearrangement links TRBV25-1 to TRBJ1-2; no firm D call. The CDR3 extends over 12 amino acids. V was clipped by 6 bases and J by 8 bases, with 13 bases between them. Germline V CDR1 and CDR2: MGHDK, SYGVNS. The CDR3 nucleotides read TGTGCCAGCAGGGAGGGATCCCTCGGCTACACCTTC. Translation gives CASREGSLGYTF.

This clonotype was recorded many times. The J gene is TRBJ2-7, the V gene TRBV7-6; 11 bases fit TRBD2. The V segment lost 5 bases and the J segment 6 bases; nucleotides outside the gene matches: 12. Germline CDR1 and CDR2: SGHVS and FNYEAQ. This CDR3 region has 16 residues. CDR3: CASSVGTTSGIGEQYF. CDR3 sequence (DNA): TGTGCCAGCAGCGTAGGTACGACTAGCGGGATAGGCGAGCAGTACTTC.

At least ten counts were recorded for this clonotype. The chain joins TRBV27 to TRBJ2-1, with D possibly matching TRBD1 (7 bases). The CDR3 contains 13 residues. Germline CDR1 MNHEY, CDR2 SMNVEV (reference sequence). Trimming shortened V by 7 bases and J by 12 bases, and 19 bases separated the two germline ends. CDR3 sequence reads: CASTGRSGGGQFF. The CDR3 DNA is TGTGCCAGCACCGGTCGATCAGGGGGAGGGCAGTTCTTC.

The sample holds a few counts of this clonotype. The rearrangement links TRBV28 to TRBJ1-2; D call uncertain. V was shortened by 5 bases and J by 4 bases, with 17 bases between the two germline ends. The CDR3 consists of 15 residues. Germline V gene lookup returns CDR1 MDHEN and CDR2 SYDVKM. Here the CDR3 reads CASSPRRARVYGYTF. The CDR3 coding sequence is TGTGCCAGCAGTCCGCGACGGGCGCGAGTCTATGGCTACACCTTC.

With regard to this clonotype: This may arise from a read error, as a much more abundant clone is one base away. The chain is built from TRBV5-4 and TRBJ1-2, with D unresolved. The germline V gene has CDR1 SGHNT and CDR2 YYREEE (reference sequence). Trimming stripped 3 bases from V and 0 bases from J, with 12 bases between. The CDR3 has 15 amino acids. CDR3: CASSCTREANYGYTF. DNA for the CDR3: TGTGCCAGCAGCTGCACGCGGGAGGCTAACTATGGCTACACCTTC.

Ten or more counts support this clonotype. The rearrangement joins TRBV5-6 to TRBJ2-3; no clear D. Germline V gene data show CDR1 as SGHDT and CDR2 as YYEEEE. V shed 1 base and J shed 8 bases, with 5 bases lying between them. This CDR3 comprises 11 residues. Written as DNA, the CDR3 is TGTGCCAGCAGCTTGTCTAGTACGCAGTATTTT. Translating it yields CASSLSSTQYF.

This clonotype appeared many times. The chain combines TRBV30 with TRBJ2-3; no firm D call. The CDR3 contains 15 residues. Looked up from germline, CDR1 is GTSNPN and CDR2 is SVGIG (reference sequence). Trimming shortened V by 1 base and J by 5 bases, and 16 bases separated the two germline ends. The DNA of the CDR3 is TGTGCCTGGAGTGAGCGAGCCAGTATTGGAGATACGCAGTATTTT. Translating gives CAWSERASIGDTQYF. Full variable domain (remainder filled in from reference TRBV30 and TRBJ2-3): SQTIHQWPATLVQPVGSPLSLECTVEGTSNPNLYWYRQAAGRGLQLLFYSVGIGQISSEVPQNLSASRPQDRQFILSSKKLLLSDSGFYLCAWSERASIGDTQYFGPGTRLTVL.

The chain uses TRBV20-1 and TRBJ2-1; the match to TRBD1 covers 12 bases. CDR1 is DFQATT and CDR2 is SNEGSKA in the germline V gene (reference sequence). J was trimmed by 10 bases and V by 6 bases; bases with no gene match: 10. The CDR3 length is 14 residues. CDR3 sequence: CSANAGTGGWEQFF. Here the CDR3 DNA reads TGCAGTGCGAACGCCGGGACAGGGGGCTGGGAGCAGTTCTTC.